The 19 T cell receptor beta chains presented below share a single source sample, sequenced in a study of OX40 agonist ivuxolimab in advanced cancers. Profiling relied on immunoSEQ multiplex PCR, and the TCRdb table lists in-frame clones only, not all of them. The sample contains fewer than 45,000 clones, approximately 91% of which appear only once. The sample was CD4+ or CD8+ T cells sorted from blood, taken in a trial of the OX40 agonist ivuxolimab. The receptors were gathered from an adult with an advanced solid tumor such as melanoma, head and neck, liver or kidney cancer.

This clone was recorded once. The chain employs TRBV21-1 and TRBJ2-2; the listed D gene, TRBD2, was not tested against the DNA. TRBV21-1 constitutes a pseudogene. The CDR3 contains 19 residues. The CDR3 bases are TGTGCCAGCAGCCCCTTAGAGCCAGCGGGAGGCCTGAACACCGGGGAGCTGTTTTTT. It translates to CASSPLEPAGGLNTGELFF.

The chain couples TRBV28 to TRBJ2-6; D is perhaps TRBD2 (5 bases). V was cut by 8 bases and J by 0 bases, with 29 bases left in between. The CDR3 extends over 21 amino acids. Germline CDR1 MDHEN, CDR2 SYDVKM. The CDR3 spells CASFPQYHERLALSGANVLTF. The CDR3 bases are TGTGCCAGCTTCCCTCAATACCACGAGCGGCTGGCTCTCTCTGGGGCCAACGTCCTGACTTTC.

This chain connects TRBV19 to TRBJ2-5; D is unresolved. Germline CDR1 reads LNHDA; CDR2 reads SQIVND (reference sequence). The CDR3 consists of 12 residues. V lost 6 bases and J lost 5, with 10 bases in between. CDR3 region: CASSNPSETQYF. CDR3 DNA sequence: TGTGCCAGTAGCAACCCATCGGAGACCCAGTACTTC.

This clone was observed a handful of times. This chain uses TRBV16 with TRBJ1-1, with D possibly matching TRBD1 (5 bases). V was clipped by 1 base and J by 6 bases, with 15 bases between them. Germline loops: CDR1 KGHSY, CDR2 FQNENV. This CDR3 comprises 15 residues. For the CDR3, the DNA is TGTGCCAGCAGCCAATTGGGGCAGGGTTTGGCTGAAGCTTTCTTT. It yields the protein CASSQLGQGLAEAFF.

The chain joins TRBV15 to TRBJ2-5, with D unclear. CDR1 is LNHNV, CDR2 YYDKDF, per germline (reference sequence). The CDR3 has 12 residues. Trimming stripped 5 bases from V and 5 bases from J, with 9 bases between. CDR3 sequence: CATSFSRETQYF. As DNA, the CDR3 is TGTGCCACCAGCTTTTCGAGGGAGACCCAGTACTTC.

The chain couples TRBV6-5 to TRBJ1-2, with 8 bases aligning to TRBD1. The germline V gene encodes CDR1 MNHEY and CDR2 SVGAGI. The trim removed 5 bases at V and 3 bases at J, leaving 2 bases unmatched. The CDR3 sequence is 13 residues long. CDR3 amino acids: CASSPDRDYGYTF. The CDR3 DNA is TGTGCCAGCAGTCCGGACAGGGACTATGGCTACACCTTC.

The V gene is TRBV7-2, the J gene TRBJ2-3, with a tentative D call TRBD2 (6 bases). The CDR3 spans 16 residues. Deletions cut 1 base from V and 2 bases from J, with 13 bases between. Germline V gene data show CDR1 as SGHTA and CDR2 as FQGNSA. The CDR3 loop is CASSLGWEALTDTQYF. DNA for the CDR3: TGTGCCAGCAGCTTAGGGTGGGAGGCCCTCACAGATACGCAGTATTTT.

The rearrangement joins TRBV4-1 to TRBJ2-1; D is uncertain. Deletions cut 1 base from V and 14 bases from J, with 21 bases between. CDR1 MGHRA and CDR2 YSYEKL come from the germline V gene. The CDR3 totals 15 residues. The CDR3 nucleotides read TGCGCCAGCAGCCAAGCCGCCGCCCTTGGGGAAGTCGAGTTCTTC. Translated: CASSQAAALGEVEFF.

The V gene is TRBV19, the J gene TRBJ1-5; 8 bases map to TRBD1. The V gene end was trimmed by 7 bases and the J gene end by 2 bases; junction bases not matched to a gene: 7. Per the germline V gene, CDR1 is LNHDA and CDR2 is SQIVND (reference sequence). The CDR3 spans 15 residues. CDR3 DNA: TGTGCCAGTAAAGACAGGGGTCTCGGCAATCAGCCCCAGCATTTT. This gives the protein CASKDRGLGNQPQHF.

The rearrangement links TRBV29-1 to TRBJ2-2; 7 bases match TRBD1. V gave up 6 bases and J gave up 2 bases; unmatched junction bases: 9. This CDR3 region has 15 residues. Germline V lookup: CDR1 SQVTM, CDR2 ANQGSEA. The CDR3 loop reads CSVAPRDSNTGELFF. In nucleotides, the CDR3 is TGCAGCGTGGCCCCTCGGGACAGCAACACCGGGGAGCTGTTTTTT.

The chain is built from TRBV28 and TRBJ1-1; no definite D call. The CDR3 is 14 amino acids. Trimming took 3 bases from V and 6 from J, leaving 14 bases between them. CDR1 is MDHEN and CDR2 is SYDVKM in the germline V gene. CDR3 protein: CASSFAGSRAEAFF. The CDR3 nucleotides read TGTGCCAGCAGTTTTGCGGGAAGTAGAGCTGAAGCTTTCTTT.

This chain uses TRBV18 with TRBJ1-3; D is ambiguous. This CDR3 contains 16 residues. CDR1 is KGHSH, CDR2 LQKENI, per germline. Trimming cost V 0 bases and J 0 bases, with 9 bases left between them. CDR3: CASSPPAVHSGNTIYF. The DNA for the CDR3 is TGTGCCAGCTCACCACCGGCCGTTCACTCTGGAAACACCATATATTTT.

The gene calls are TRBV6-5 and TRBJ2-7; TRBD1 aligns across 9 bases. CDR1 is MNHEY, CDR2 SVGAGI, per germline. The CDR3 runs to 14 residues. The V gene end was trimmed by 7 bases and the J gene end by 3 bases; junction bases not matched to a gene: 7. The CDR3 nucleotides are TGTGCCAGCACCCCGGGACAGGGCTTCTACGAGCAGTACTTC. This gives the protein CASTPGQGFYEQYF.

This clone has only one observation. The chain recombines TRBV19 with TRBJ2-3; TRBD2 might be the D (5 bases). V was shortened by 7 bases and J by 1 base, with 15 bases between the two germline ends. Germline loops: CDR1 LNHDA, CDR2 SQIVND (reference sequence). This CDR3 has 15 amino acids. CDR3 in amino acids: CASTPLGGRTDTQYF. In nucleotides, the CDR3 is TGTGCCAGTACCCCTCTGGGCGGGCGCACAGATACGCAGTATTTT.

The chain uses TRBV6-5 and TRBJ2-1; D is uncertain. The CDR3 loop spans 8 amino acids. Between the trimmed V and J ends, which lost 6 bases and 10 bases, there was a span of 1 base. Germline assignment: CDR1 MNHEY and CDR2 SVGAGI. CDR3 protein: CASSEQFF. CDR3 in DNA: TGTGCCAGCAGCGAGCAGTTCTTC.

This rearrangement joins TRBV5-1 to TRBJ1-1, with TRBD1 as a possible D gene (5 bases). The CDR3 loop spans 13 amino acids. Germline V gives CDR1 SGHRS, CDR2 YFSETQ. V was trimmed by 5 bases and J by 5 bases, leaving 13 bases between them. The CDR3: CASRLLGVTEAFF. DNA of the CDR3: TGCGCCAGCAGATTACTAGGGGTTACTGAAGCTTTCTTT.

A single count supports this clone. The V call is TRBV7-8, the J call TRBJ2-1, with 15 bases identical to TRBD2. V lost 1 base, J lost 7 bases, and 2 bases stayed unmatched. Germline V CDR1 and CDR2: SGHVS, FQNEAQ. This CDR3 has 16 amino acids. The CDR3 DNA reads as TGTGCCAGCAGCTTAGTCGGGACTAGCGGGAGGAATGAGCAGTTCTTC. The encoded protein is CASSLVGTSGRNEQFF.

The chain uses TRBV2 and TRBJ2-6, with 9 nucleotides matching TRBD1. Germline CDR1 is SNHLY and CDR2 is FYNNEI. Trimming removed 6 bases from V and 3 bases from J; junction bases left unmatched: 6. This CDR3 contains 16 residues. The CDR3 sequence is CASRATGGSGANVLTF. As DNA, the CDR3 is TGTGCCAGCAGGGCGACAGGGGGAAGTGGGGCCAACGTCCTGACTTTC. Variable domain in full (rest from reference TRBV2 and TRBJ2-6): EPEVTQTPSHQVTQMGQEVILRCVPISNHLYFYWYRQILGQKVEFLVSFYNNEISEKSEIFDDQFSVERPDGSNFTLKIRSTKLEDSAMYFCASRATGGSGANVLTFGAGSRLTVL.

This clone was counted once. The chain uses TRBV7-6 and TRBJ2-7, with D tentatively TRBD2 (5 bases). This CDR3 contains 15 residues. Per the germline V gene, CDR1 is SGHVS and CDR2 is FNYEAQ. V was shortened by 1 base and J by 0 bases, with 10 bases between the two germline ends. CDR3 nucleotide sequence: TGTGCCAGCAGCTTAGATGTCACTAGCTCCTACGAGCAGTACTTC. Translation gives CASSLDVTSSYEQYF.